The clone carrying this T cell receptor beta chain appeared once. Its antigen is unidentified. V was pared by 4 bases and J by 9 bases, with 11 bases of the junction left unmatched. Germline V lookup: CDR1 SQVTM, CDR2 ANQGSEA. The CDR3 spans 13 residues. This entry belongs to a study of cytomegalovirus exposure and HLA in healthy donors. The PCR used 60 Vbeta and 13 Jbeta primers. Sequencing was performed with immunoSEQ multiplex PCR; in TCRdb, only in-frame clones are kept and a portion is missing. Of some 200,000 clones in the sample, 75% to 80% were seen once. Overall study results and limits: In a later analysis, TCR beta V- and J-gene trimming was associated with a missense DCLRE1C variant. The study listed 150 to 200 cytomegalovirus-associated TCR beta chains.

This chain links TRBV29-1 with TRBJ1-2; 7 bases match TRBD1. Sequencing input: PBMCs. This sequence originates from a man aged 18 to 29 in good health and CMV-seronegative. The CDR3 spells CSVGDSYLWSYTF. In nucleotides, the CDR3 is TGCAGCGTTGGGGACAGTTACCTATGGAGCTACACCTTC.